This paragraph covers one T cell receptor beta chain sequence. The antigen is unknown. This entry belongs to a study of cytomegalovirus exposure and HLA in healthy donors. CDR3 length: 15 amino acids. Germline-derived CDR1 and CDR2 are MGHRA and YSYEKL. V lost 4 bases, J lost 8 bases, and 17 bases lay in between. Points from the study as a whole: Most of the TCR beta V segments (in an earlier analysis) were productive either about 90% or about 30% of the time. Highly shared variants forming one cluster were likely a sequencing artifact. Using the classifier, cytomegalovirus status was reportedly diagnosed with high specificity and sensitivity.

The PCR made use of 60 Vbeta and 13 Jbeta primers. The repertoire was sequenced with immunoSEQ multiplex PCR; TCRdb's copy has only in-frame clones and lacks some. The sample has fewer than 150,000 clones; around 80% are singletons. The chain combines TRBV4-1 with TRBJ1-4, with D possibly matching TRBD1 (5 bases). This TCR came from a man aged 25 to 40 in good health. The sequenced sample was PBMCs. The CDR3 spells CASSLRGRVGEKLFF. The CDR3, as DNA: TGCGCCAGCAGCCTCCGAGGCAGGGTGGGGGAAAAACTGTTTTTT.